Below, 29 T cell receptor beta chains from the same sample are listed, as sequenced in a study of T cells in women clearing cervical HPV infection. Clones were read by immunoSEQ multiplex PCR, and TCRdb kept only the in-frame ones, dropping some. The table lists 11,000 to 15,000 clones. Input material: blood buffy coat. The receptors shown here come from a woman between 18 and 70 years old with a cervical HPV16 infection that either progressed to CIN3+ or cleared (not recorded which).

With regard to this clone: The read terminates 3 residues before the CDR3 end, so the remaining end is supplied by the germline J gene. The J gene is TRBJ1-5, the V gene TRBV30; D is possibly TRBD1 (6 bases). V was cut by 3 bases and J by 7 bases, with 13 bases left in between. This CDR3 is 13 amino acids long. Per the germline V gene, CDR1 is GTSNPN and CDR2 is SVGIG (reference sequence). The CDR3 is CAWSRGIGQPQHF. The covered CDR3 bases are TGTGCCTGGAGCAGGGGAATCGGGCAGCCC.

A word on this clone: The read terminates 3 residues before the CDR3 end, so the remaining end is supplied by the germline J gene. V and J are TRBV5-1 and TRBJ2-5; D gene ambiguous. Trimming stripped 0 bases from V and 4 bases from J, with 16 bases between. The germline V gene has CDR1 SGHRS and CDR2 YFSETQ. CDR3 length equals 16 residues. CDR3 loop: CASSLGYYASPETQYF. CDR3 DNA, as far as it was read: TGCGCCAGCAGCTTGGGATACTACGCGTCCCCAGAGACC.

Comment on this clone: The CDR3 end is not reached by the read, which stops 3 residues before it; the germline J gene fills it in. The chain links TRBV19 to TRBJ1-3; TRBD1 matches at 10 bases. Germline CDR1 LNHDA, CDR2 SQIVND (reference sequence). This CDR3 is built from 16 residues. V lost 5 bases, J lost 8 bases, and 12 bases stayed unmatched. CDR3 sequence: CASSPLGDRGPDTIYF. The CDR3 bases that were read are TGTGCCAGTAGTCCACTCGGAGACAGGGGGCCAGACACC.

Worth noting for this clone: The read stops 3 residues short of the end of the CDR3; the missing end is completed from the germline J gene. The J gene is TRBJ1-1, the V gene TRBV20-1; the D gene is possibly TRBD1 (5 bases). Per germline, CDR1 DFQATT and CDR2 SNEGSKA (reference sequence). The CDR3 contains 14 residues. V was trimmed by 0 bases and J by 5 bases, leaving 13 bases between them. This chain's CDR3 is CSARDRGLWTEAFF. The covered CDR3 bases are TGCAGTGCTAGAGATAGGGGATTATGGACTGAA.

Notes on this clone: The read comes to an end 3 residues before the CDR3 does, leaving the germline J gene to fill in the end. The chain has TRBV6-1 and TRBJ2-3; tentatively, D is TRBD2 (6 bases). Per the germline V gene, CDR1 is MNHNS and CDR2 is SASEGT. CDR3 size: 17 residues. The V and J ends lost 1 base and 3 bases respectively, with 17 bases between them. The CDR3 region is CASSEGRPGGRTDTQYF. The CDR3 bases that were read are TGTGCCAGCAGTGAAGGAAGGCCCGGGGGACGAACAGATACG.

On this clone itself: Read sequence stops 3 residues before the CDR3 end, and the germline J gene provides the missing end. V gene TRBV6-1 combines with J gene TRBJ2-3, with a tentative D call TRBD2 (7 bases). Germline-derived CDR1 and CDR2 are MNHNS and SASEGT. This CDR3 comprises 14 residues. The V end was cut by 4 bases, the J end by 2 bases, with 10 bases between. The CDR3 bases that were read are TGTGCCAGCAGTGTCCGGGGGGCCACAGATACG. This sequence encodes CASSVRGATDT. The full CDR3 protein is CASSVRGATDTQYF.

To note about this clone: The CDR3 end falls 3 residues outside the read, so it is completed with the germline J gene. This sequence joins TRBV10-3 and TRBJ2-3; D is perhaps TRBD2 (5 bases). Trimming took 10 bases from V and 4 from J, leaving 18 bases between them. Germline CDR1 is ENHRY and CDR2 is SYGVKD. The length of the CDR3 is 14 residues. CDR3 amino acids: CATAADFPADTQYF. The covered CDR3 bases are TGTGCCACCGCGGCGGACTTCCCGGCAGATACG.

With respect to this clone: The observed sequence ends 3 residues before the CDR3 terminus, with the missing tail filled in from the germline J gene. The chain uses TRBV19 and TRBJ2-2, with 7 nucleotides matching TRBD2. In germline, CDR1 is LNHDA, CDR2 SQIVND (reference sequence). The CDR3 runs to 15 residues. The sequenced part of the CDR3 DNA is TGTGCCACAAACGGCGGGAGCTCCTATAATTCACCG. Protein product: CATNGGSSYNSP. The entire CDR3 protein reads CATNGGSSYNSPLFF.

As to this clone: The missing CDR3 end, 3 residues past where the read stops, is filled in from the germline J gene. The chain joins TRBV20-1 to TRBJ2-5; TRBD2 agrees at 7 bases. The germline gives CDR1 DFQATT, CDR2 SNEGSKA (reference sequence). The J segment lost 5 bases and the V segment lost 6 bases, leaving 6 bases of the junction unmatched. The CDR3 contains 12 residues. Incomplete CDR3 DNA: TGCAGTGCCCTGCGGGGAGGGGAGACC. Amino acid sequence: CSALRGGET. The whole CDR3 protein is CSALRGGETQYF.

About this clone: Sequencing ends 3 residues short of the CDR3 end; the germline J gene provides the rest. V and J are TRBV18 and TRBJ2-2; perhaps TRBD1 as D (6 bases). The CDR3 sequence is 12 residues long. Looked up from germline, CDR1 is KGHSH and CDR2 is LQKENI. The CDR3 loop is CASSPPDRKLFF. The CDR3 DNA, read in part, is TGTGCCAGCTCACCCCCGGACAGAAAG.

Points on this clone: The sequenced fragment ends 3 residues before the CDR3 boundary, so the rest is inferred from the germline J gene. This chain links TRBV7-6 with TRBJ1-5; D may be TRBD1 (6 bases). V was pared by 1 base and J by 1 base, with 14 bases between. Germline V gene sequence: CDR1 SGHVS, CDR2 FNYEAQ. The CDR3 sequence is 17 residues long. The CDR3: CASSLEVSGASNQPQHF. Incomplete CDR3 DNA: TGTGCCAGCAGCTTAGAGGTTTCAGGGGCGAGCAATCAGCCC.

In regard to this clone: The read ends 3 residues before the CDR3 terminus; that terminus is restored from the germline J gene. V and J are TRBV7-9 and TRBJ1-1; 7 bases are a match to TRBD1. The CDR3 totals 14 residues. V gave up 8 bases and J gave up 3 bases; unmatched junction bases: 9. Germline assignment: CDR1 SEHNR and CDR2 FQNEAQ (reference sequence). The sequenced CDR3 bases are TGTGCCAGCCGCCAGGACAGGTTAGACACTGAA. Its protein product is CASRQDRLDTE. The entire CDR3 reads CASRQDRLDTEAFF. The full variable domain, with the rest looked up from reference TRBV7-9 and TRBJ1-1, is DTGVSQNPRHKITKRGQNVTFRCDPISEHNRLYWYRQTLGQGPEFLTYFQNEAQLEKSRLLSDRFSAERPKGSFSTLEIQRTEQGDSAMYLCASRQDRLDTEAFFGQGTRLTVV.

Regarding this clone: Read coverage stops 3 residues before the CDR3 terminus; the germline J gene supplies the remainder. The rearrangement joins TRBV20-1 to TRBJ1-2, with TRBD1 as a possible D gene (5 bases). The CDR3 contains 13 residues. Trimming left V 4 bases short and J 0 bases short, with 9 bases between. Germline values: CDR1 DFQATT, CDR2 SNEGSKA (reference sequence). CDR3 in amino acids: CSATDSSNYGYTF. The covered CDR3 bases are TGCAGTGCTACCGACAGTTCTAACTATGGC.

The part of the CDR3 DNA that was read is TGCGCCAGCAGCTTGGACCCAGATTATAGCAATCAGCCC. Amino acid sequence: CASSLDPDYSNQP. The entire CDR3 is CASSLDPDYSNQPQHF. The chain is built from TRBV5-1 and TRBJ1-5; no clear D. Sequencing ends 3 residues short of the CDR3 end; the germline J gene provides the rest. Germline CDR1 SGHRS, CDR2 YFSETQ. There are 16 residues in the CDR3. V was pared by 0 bases and J by 0 bases, with 10 bases between.

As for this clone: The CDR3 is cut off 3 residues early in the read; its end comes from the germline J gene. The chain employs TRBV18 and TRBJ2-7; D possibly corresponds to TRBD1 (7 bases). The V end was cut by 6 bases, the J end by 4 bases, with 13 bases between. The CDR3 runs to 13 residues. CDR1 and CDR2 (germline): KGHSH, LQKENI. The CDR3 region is CASSRDSLYEQYF. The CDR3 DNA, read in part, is TGTGCCAGCTCGCGGGACAGCTTATACGAG. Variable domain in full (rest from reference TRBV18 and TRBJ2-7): NAGVMQNPRHLVRRRGQEARLRCSPMKGHSHVYWYRQLPEEGLKFMVYLQKENIIDESGMPKERFSAEFPKEGPSILRIQQVVRGDSAAYFCASSRDSLYEQYFGPGTRLTVT.

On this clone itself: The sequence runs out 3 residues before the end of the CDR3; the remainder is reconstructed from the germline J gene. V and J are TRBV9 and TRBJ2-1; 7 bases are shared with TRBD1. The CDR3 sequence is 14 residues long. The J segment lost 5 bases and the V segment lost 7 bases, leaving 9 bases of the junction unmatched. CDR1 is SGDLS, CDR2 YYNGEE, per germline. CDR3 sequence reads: CASGPGQTNNEQFF. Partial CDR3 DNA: TGTGCCAGCGGGCCGGGACAGACAAACAATGAG.

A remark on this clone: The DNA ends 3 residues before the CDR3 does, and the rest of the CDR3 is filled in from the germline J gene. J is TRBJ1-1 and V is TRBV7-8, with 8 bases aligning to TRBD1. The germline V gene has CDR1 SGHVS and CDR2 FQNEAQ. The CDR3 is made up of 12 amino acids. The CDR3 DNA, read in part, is TGTGCCAGCAGCGGGGACAGGACCAAA. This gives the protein CASSGDRTK. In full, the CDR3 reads CASSGDRTKAFF.

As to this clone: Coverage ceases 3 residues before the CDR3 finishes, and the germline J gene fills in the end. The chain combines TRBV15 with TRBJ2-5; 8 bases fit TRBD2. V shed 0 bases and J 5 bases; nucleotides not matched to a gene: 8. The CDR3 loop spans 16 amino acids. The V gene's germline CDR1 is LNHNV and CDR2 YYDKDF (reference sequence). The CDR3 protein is CATSRDRGGAGETQYF. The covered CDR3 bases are TGTGCCACCAGCAGAGATCGGGGGGGGGCAGGGGAGACC. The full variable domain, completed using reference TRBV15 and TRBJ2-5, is DAMVIQNPRYQVTQFGKPVTLSCSQTLNHNVMYWYQQKSSQAPKLLFHYYDKDFNNEADTPDNFQSRRPNTSFCFLDIRSPGLGDTAMYLCATSRDRGGAGETQYFGPGTRLLVL.

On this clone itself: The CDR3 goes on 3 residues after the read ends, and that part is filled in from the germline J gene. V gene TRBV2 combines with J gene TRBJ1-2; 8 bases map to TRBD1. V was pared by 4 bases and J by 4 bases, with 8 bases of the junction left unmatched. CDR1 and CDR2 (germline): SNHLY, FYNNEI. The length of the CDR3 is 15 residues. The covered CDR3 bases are TGTGCCAGCAGTGCCCGTGGGCAGGGGGCCTATGGC. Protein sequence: CASSARGQGAYG. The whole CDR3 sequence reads CASSARGQGAYGYTF. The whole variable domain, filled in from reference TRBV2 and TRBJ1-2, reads EPEVTQTPSHQVTQMGQEVILRCVPISNHLYFYWYRQILGQKVEFLVSFYNNEISEKSEIFDDQFSVERPDGSNFTLKIRSTKLEDSAMYFCASSARGQGAYGYTFGSGTRLTVV.

Incomplete CDR3 DNA: TGTGCCAGCAGCCGACAGGGGGCTAATGAAAAG. Its protein is CASSRQGANEK. In full, the CDR3 is CASSRQGANEKLFF. The chain links TRBV7-9 to TRBJ2-2; TRBD1 matches 10 bases. The CDR3 end is not reached by the read, which stops 3 residues before it; the germline J gene fills it in. The CDR3 is 14 residues long. Germline V CDR1 and CDR2: SEHNR, FQNEAQ (reference sequence). The complete variable domain, with remaining parts taken from reference TRBV7-9 and TRBJ2-2, reads DTGVSQNPRHKITKRGQNVTFRCDPISEHNRLYWYRQTLGQGPEFLTYFQNEAQLEKSRLLSDRFSAERPKGSFSTLEIQRTEQGDSAMYLCASSRQGANEKLFFGEGSRLTVL.

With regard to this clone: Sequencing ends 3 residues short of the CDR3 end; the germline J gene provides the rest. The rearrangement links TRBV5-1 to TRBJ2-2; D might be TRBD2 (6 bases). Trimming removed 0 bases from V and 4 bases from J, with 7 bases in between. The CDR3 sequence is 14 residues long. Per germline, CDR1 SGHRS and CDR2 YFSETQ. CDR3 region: CASSLVGGTGELFF. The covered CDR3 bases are TGCGCCAGCAGCTTGGTCGGGGGCACCGGGGAG. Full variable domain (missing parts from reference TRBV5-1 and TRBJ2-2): KAGVTQTPRYLIKTRGQQVTLSCSPISGHRSVSWYQQTPGQGLQFLFEYFSETQRNKGNFPGRFSGRQFSNSRSEMNVSTLELGDSALYLCASSLVGGTGELFFGEGSRLTVL.

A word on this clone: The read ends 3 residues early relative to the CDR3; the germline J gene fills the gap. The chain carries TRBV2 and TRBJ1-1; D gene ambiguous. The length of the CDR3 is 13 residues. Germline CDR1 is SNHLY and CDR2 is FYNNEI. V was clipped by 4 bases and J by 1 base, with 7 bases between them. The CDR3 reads CASSVVENTEAFF. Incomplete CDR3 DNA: TGTGCCAGCAGTGTTGTAGAGAACACTGAA.

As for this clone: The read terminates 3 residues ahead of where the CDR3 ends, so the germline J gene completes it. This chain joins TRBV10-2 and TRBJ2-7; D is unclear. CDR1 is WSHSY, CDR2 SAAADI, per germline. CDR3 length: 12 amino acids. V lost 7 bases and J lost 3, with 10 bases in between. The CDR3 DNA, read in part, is TGCGCCAGCACCCAAAGCCTCTACGAG. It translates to CASTQSLYE. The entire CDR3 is CASTQSLYEQYF.

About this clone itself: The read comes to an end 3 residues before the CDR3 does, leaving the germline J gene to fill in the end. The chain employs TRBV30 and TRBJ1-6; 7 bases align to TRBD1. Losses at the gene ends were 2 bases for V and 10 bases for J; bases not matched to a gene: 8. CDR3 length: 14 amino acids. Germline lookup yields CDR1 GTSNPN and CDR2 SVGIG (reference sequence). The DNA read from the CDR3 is TGTGCCTGGAGTCGCGACAGGGAAGGGTCACCC. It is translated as CAWSRDREGSP. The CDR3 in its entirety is CAWSRDREGSPLHF.

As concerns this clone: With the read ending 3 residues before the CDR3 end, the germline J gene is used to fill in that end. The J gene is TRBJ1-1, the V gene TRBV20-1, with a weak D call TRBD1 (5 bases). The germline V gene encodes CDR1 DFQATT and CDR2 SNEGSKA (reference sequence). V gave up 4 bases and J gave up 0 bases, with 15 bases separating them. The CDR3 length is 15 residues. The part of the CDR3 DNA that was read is TGCAGTGCTAAGAGGTCGGGACTGATGAACACTGAA. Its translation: CSAKRSGLMNTE. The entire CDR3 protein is CSAKRSGLMNTEAFF.

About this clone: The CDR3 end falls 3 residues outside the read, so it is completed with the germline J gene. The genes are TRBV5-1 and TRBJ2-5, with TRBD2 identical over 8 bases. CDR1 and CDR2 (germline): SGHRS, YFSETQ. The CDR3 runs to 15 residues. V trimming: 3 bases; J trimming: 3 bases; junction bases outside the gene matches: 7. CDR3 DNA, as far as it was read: TGCGCCAGCAGCTCGACGGGGGGGCAGGAAGAGACC. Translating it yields CASSSTGGQEET. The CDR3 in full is CASSSTGGQEETQYF.

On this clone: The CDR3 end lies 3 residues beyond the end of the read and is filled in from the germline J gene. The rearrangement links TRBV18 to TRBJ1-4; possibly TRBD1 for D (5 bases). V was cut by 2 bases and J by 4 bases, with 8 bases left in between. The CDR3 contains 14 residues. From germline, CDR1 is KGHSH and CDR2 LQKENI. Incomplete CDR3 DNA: TGTGCCAGCTCACCAGCGGGGGGTAATGAAAAA. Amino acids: CASSPAGGNEK. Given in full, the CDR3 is CASSPAGGNEKLFF.

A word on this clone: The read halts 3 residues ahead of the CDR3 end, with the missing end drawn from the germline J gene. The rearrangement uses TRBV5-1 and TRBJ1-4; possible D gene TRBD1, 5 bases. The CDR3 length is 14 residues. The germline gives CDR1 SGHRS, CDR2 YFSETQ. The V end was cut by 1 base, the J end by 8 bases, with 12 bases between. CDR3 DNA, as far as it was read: TGCGCCAGCAGCTTGACAGGAGCAAACGAAAAA. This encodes CASSLTGANEK. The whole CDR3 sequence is CASSLTGANEKLFF.

Here the CDR3 reads CASSYGSFGGLQETQYF. The DNA read from the CDR3 is TGCGCCAGCAGCTACGGGTCCTTCGGGGGGCTGCAAGAGACG. The J gene is TRBJ2-3, the V gene TRBV5-1; D may be TRBD2 (7 bases). The read finishes 3 residues shy of the CDR3 end, and the germline J gene is used to complete it. This CDR3 comprises 17 residues. CDR1 SGHRS and CDR2 YFSETQ come from the germline V gene.